This passage covers 17 T cell receptor beta chains from one sample sequenced in a study of cytomegalovirus exposure and HLA in healthy donors listed by TCRdb under 2017. Library generation was performed with the immunoSEQ multiplex PCR assay. For the multiplex PCR, a mixture combining 60 forward primers for TCR Vbeta segments and 13 reverse primers for TCR Jbeta segments was used. This immuneACCESS table, as held by TCRdb, lists in-frame sequences with V and J called but not all clones. Of the missing ones, under half trace to an unresolved V gene in checked studies; the others have no known cause. The sample table records roughly 180,000 clones; 79% of these occur just once. Approximately 1.5% of the sample is taken by the ten largest. Sequenced input: PBMCs. Receptor source: a girl aged 5-17 years in good health and CMV-seropositive.

This chain links TRBV2 with TRBJ2-5; TRBD2 matches 13 bases. CDR3 size: 14 residues. J gave up 7 bases and V 6 bases, and 5 bases lay outside the gene matches. The germline V gene has CDR1 SNHLY and CDR2 FYNNEI. The CDR3 loop is CASRQRTSGGTQYF. The CDR3 nucleotides are TGTGCCAGCAGGCAAAGGACTAGCGGGGGGACCCAGTACTTC.

This clone was counted once. The chain employs TRBV5-8 and TRBJ2-5; D unclear. CDR3 length equals 13 residues. The ends were cut back, 0 bases at V and 7 bases at J, with 10 bases in the middle. CDR1 and CDR2 (germline): SGHTS, YDEGEE. DNA for the CDR3: TGTGCCAGCAGCTTGGTCTCAGGTGGGACCCAGTACTTC. Translating it yields CASSLVSGGTQYF.

This rearrangement joins TRBV11-2 to TRBJ1-5; D unclear. The CDR3 is 13 residues long. The V end was cut by 2 bases, the J end by 4 bases, with 6 bases between. From germline, CDR1 is SGHAT and CDR2 FQNNGV. This CDR3 reads CASSLSQNQPQHF. In DNA form, the CDR3 reads TGTGCCAGCAGCTTATCCCAGAATCAGCCCCAGCATTTT.

In its sample, this clone was seen a few times. V gene TRBV7-9 combines with J gene TRBJ2-1, with D perhaps matching TRBD2 (6 bases). CDR1 is SEHNR, CDR2 FQNEAQ, per germline (reference sequence). V gave up 0 bases and J gave up 2 bases, with 11 bases separating them. This CDR3 is 16 amino acids long. The CDR3 DNA reads as TGTGCCAGCAGCTTAGCGTTCGGGGGACCCTACAATGAGCAGTTCTTC. Translation: CASSLAFGGPYNEQFF.

The chain recombines TRBV4-3 with TRBJ1-3; 7 nucleotides match TRBD1. This CDR3 has 13 residues. V was clipped by 3 bases and J by 4 bases; unmatched bases: 0. Germline-derived CDR1 and CDR2 are LGHNA and YSLEER. The CDR3: CASSQGQGNTIYF. The CDR3 DNA is TGCGCCAGCAGCCAGGGACAGGGAAACACCATATATTTT.

This clone was found a few times. The chain couples TRBV2 to TRBJ2-7, with TRBD2 matching over 7 bases. This CDR3 is built from 15 residues. CDR1 is SNHLY and CDR2 is FYNNEI in the germline V gene. V gave up 6 bases and J gave up 4 bases; unmatched junction bases: 12. This chain's CDR3 is CASSQYRDYLYEQYF. DNA for the CDR3: TGTGCCAGCAGCCAATACCGGGACTATCTATACGAGCAGTACTTC.

The J gene is TRBJ2-1, the V gene TRBV11-3, with D possibly matching TRBD2 (5 bases). Trimming cost V 2 bases and J 5 bases, with 7 bases left between them. The CDR3 loop spans 13 amino acids. Germline loops: CDR1 SGHNT, CDR2 YENEEA. The CDR3 coding sequence is TGTGCCAGCAGCTTAATTAGCGACAATGAGCAGTTCTTC. It encodes CASSLISDNEQFF.

V usage is TRBV5-1 and J usage is TRBJ1-4; 9 nucleotides align to TRBD1. Germline CDR1 reads SGHRS; CDR2 reads YFSETQ. J was trimmed by 7 bases and V by 4 bases; bases with no gene match: 8. The length of the CDR3 is 15 residues. This chain's CDR3 is CASSPQGTGSEKLFF. The CDR3 DNA reads as TGCGCCAGCAGCCCGCAAGGGACAGGGAGTGAAAAACTGTTTTTT.

The V and J genes are TRBV27 and TRBJ1-1; no reliable D call. With 6 bases removed from V and 0 bases from J, the gap between germline ends came to 11 bases. CDR1 MNHEY and CDR2 SMNVEV come from the germline V gene (reference sequence). The CDR3 spans 14 residues. The CDR3 loop is CASSPTDLNTEAFF. For the CDR3, the DNA is TGTGCCAGCAGCCCAACAGACCTGAACACTGAAGCTTTCTTT.

This clone was seen more than once but under ten times. This chain uses TRBV9 with TRBJ1-3, with TRBD1 identical over 8 bases. The germline CDR1 and CDR2 sequences are SGDLS and YYNGEE. V gave up 3 bases and J gave up 0 bases; unmatched junction bases: 5. This CDR3 spans 16 amino acids. The CDR3 loop reads CASSDGQGLSGNTIYF. In DNA, the CDR3 is TGTGCCAGCAGCGACGGACAGGGCCTCTCTGGAAACACCATATATTTT.

This rearrangement joins TRBV4-1 to TRBJ1-2; possible D gene TRBD1, 6 bases. The germline gives CDR1 MGHRA, CDR2 YSYEKL. V lost 0 bases and J 3 bases, leaving 11 bases between the germline ends. This CDR3 region has 15 residues. CDR3 sequence reads: CASSQDRQDHYGYTF. Here the CDR3 DNA reads TGCGCCAGCAGCCAAGACCGACAGGACCACTATGGCTACACCTTC.

The V and J genes are TRBV6-1 and TRBJ1-6; possibly TRBD1 for D (6 bases). V dropped 7 bases and J dropped 4 bases, with 8 bases sitting between them. This CDR3 is 13 amino acids long. The germline CDR1 and CDR2 sequences are MNHNS and SASEGT. Written as DNA, the CDR3 is TGTGCCAGCATTCAGGGGTATAATTCACCCCTCCACTTT. Translated, it gives CASIQGYNSPLHF.

The chain links TRBV2 to TRBJ2-2; perhaps TRBD1 as D (6 bases). Germline CDR1 SNHLY, CDR2 FYNNEI. CDR3 size: 13 residues. V was cut by 6 bases and J by 9 bases, with 14 bases left in between. CDR3 residues: CASSAQGFRELFF. The CDR3 region has the DNA TGTGCCAGCAGCGCGCAGGGGTTCCGGGAGCTGTTTTTT.

The V and J genes are TRBV5-1 and TRBJ1-1; no definite D call. CDR3 size: 14 residues. Trimming took off 4 bases at V and 1 base at J, with 11 bases between the two ends. Germline V lookup: CDR1 SGHRS, CDR2 YFSETQ. CDR3 loop: CASSLSAGNTEAFF. The CDR3, as DNA: TGCGCCAGCAGCCTATCTGCCGGGAACACTGAAGCTTTCTTT.

This clone turned up a few times. V and J are TRBV4-3 and TRBJ1-1; 7 bases are shared with TRBD1. V lost 4 bases and J lost 1; bases outside the gene matches: 3. The germline V gene has CDR1 LGHNA and CDR2 YSLEER. The CDR3 loop spans 14 amino acids. The CDR3 is CASSPGTANTEAFF. The CDR3 nucleotides are TGCGCCAGCAGCCCGGGGACAGCGAACACTGAAGCTTTCTTT.

V gene TRBV4-3 combines with J gene TRBJ1-1, with D unresolved. The germline V and J ends were trimmed by 6 bases and 1 base, with 15 bases remaining between them. CDR1 is LGHNA, CDR2 YSLEER, per germline. The CDR3 is 15 amino acids. CDR3 sequence (DNA): TGCGCCAGCAGGGCCGGCGGGAAGGGGAACACTGAAGCTTTCTTT. Its protein product is CASRAGGKGNTEAFF.

J is TRBJ1-2 and V is TRBV29-1; weak D call: TRBD1 (5 bases). Trimming shortened V by 4 bases and J by 6 bases, and 18 bases separated the two germline ends. Per germline, CDR1 SQVTM and CDR2 ANQGSEA. This CDR3 region has 14 residues. The CDR3 spells CSVGGGPGTNGYTF. CDR3 bases: TGCAGCGTTGGGGGGGGTCCCGGGACGAATGGCTACACCTTC.